This TCR beta chain was found in a study of blood T cell repertoires in COVID-19. Looking at the study overall: Acute and convalescent COVID-19 samples came from the United States, Italy and Spain. PBMCs, B-cell-depleted T cells, or T cells were the source of the cDNA or gDNA that made up the material.

In terms of age and location, participants ranged from roughly 18 to 95 years and lived in roughly 22 US areas. Germline lookup yields CDR1 LNHDA and CDR2 SQIVND (reference sequence). The CDR3 sequence is 17 residues long. The V end lost 11 bases, the J end lost 4 bases, and 26 bases lay between the germline ends. TCRdb keeps only in-frame clones here, not all; method: immunoSEQ multiplex PCR. The table lists about 130,000 clones, about 80% of them singletons. The rearrangement uses TRBV19 and TRBJ2-2, with a weak D call TRBD2 (7 bases). Sample: PBMCs or T cells enriched from blood (not recorded which). The receptor comes from a man between 45 and 60 years old who had recovered from COVID-19. CDR3 DNA sequence: TGTGCCGCTCGAACGACATGGGAGGGGGGCATCACCGGGGAGCTGTTTTTT. Residues: CAARTTWEGGITGELFF.